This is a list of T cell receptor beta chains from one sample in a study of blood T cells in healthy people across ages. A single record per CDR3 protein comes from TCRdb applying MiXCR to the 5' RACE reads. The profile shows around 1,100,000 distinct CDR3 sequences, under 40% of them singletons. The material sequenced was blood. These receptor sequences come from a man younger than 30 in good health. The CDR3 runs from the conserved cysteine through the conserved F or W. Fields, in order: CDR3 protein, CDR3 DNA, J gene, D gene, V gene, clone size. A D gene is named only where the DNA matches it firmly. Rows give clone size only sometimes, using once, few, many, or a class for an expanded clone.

CDR3: CAMGDPSKGRGYTF
DNA: TGTGCCATGGGGGACCCCTCCAAGGGACGTGGCTACACCTTC
J: TRBJ1-2
D: NA
V: TRBV10-3
size: few

CDR3: CASRQSASTQYF
DNA: TGTGCCAGCAGGCAATCAGCTAGCACGCAGTATTTT
J: TRBJ2-3
D: NA
V: TRBV27
size: NA

CDR3: CASSHTGGAYGHTF
DNA: TGTGCCAGCAGTCACACAGGGGGCGCATATGGCCACACCTTC
J: TRBJ1-2
D: TRBD1
V: TRBV6-6
size: NA

CDR3: CASSLRWGYTF
DNA: TGTGCCAGCAGTTTGCGGTGGGGCTACACCTTC
J: TRBJ1-2
D: NA
V: TRBV12-3/TRBV12-4
size: NA

CDR3: CSARPTANTEAFF
DNA: TGCAGTGCTAGACCGACAGCGAACACTGAAGCTTTCTTT
J: TRBJ1-1
D: NA
V: TRBV20-1
size: NA

CDR3: CSARGRDLDTTYNTF
DNA: TGCAGTGCTAGAGGTCGGGACCTCGATACGACTTACAACACCTTC
J: TRBJ1-2
D: NA
V: TRBV20-1
size: NA

CDR3: CASSPTVGREDTQYF
DNA: TGTGCCAGCAGCCCTACGGTGGGCAGGGAAGATACGCAGTATTTT
J: TRBJ2-3
D: NA
V: TRBV16
size: few

CDR3: CASSPLLARGGYQPQHF
DNA: TGTGCCAGCAGTCCACTCCTCGCGCGGGGAGGGTATCAGCCCCAGCATTTT
J: TRBJ1-5
D: NA
V: TRBV12-3/TRBV12-4
size: few

CDR3: CASNYGLHRVSDTQYF
DNA: TGTGCCAGCAATTACGGTCTGCACAGGGTGTCTGATACGCAGTATTTT
J: TRBJ2-3
D: NA
V: TRBV6-2/TRBV6-3
size: NA

CDR3: CASSPEPQGIEQFF
DNA: TGTGCCAGCAGTCCCGAACCTCAGGGCATTGAGCAGTTCTTC
J: TRBJ2-1
D: NA
V: TRBV27
size: NA

CDR3: CASSQDLPAQSYGYTF
DNA: TGCGCCAGCAGCCAAGATCTGCCAGCTCAGAGCTATGGCTACACCTTC
J: TRBJ1-2
D: NA
V: TRBV4-3
size: NA

CDR3: CASSQVEGGSYNEQFF
DNA: TGCGCCAGCAGCCAAGTTGAGGGTGGCTCCTACAATGAGCAGTTCTTC
J: TRBJ2-1
D: NA
V: TRBV4-3
size: NA

CDR3: CASTRDRNEKLFF
DNA: TGTGCCAGCACCCGGGACAGAAATGAAAAACTGTTTTTT
J: TRBJ1-4
D: TRBD1
V: TRBV7-8
size: NA

CDR3: CASSLDKGMGGYIF
DNA: TGTGCCAGCAGCTTAGATAAGGGGATGGGTGGCTACATCTTC
J: TRBJ1-2
D: NA
V: TRBV7-2
size: NA

CDR3: CASSTGSPSFQPQHF
DNA: TGTGCCAGCAGTACAGGGTCGCCGTCCTTTCAGCCCCAGCATTTT
J: TRBJ1-5
D: NA
V: TRBV6-2/TRBV6-3
size: NA

CDR3: CANPRGSGNNQLQHF
DNA: TGTGCCAACCCCAGGGGAAGCGGGAATAATCAGCTCCAGCATTTT
J: TRBJ1-5
D: NA
V: TRBV2
size: NA

CDR3: CASAVASINTGELFF
DNA: TGTGCCAGCGCAGTAGCCTCAATAAACACCGGGGAGCTGTTTTTT
J: TRBJ2-2
D: NA
V: TRBV9
size: NA

CDR3: CASSPGRTRRPNYGYTF
DNA: TGTGCCAGCAGCCCCGGGCGGACGCGGCGCCCTAACTATGGCTACACCTTC
J: TRBJ1-2
D: NA
V: TRBV14
size: NA

CDR3: CASSQDQFQLSNQPQHF
DNA: TGCGCCAGCAGCCAAGATCAGTTCCAGCTTAGCAATCAGCCCCAGCATTTT
J: TRBJ1-5
D: NA
V: TRBV4-3
size: NA